Shown below are 18 T cell receptor beta chains from a single sample sequenced in a study of post-analysis software for immune sequencing data. Whole-study findings and limits: Five or six TRBV segments were more frequent in patients than controls; TRBV5-6, TRBV5-1 and TRBV20-1 belonged to this group.

Unique molecular identifiers had been added to the TCR beta cDNA libraries. TCRdb re-called the PCR reads with MiXCR, one entry per CDR3 protein. The sample yields about 460,000 distinct CDR3 sequences, over 35% seen once. Their antigens are not known. Source material: blood. These TCRs come from a girl aged 10-17 years with multiple sclerosis.

V usage is TRBV9 and J usage is TRBJ2-5; D remains unclear. The ends were cut back, 2 bases at V and 1 base at J, with 9 bases in the middle. The CDR3 has 14 amino acids. From germline, CDR1 is SGDLS and CDR2 YYNGEE. In DNA, the CDR3 is TGTGCCAGCAGCGTCTCGGACGGCCAAGAGACCCAGTACTTC. Translating it yields CASSVSDGQETQYF.

The rearrangement joins TRBV28 to TRBJ1-5; 8 bases align to TRBD1. Germline CDR1 and CDR2: MDHEN and SYDVKM. J lost 2 bases, V lost 6 bases, and 9 bases had no gene match. The CDR3 has 16 amino acids. The CDR3 sequence is CASSRRGQAGNQPQHF. As DNA, the CDR3 is TGTGCCAGCAGCCGACGGGGACAGGCCGGCAATCAGCCCCAGCATTTT.

This clonotype was seen more than once but under ten times. The CDR3 bases are TGTGCCAGCAGCCGAGACAGGGGCGAGCAGTACTTC. It translates to CASSRDRGEQYF. The V gene is TRBV7-2, the J gene TRBJ2-7; 8 bases fit TRBD1. Germline CDR1 is SGHTA and CDR2 is FQGNSA. The CDR3 spans 12 residues. V gave up 5 bases and J gave up 6 bases; unmatched junction bases: 3. The full variable domain, rest sourced from reference TRBV7-2 and TRBJ2-7, is GAGVSQSPSNKVTEKGKDVELRCDPISGHTALYWYRQSLGQGLEFLIYFQGNSAPDKSGLPSDRFSAERTGGSVSTLTIQRTQQEDSAVYLCASSRDRGEQYFGPGTRLTVT.

The table lists this clonotype with a few counts. The chain links TRBV20-1 to TRBJ2-5; TRBD1 matches 8 bases. The J call may not be correct, given that the DNA end is closer to TRBJ2-7. This CDR3 has 13 amino acids. Germline CDR1 DFQATT, CDR2 SNEGSKA (reference sequence). CDR3 region: CSAETGVTYEQYF. Written as DNA, the CDR3 is TGCAGTGCCGAGACAGGGGTTACCTACGAGCAGTACTTC.

The table lists this clonotype with a few counts. The chain couples TRBV12-3 or TRBV12-4 to TRBJ2-7; D gene uncertain. The CDR3 runs 13 residues. Trimming cost V 6 bases and J 1 base, with 10 bases left between them. CDR3: CASSPPLSYEQYF. The DNA for the CDR3 is TGTGCCAGCAGCCCTCCCTTGTCCTACGAGCAGTACTTC.

The chain recombines TRBV9 with TRBJ2-1; D is uncertain. This CDR3 contains 12 residues. V dropped 2 bases and J dropped 5 bases, with 5 bases sitting between them. The germline V gene encodes CDR1 SGDLS and CDR2 YYNGEE. Here the CDR3 DNA reads TGTGCCAGCAGCGTCAGCGACAATGAGCAGTTCTTC. Residues: CASSVSDNEQFF.

The chain couples TRBV4-1 to TRBJ1-2; no clear D gene. CDR3 length: 13 amino acids. Looked up from germline, CDR1 is MGHRA and CDR2 is YSYEKL. V was trimmed by 0 bases and J by 4 bases, leaving 6 bases between them. The CDR3 loop reads CASSQEVVYGYTF. As DNA, the CDR3 is TGCGCCAGCAGCCAAGAGGTTGTCTATGGCTACACCTTC.

This clonotype was recorded a few times. As DNA, the CDR3 is TGTGCCAGCAGCTTATCGCACAGGGTCACCTACGAGCAGTACTTC. Protein product: CASSLSHRVTYEQYF. The gene calls are TRBV7-2 and TRBJ2-7, with a tentative D call TRBD1 (6 bases). V was pared by 2 bases and J by 2 bases, with 13 bases between. The CDR3 loop spans 15 amino acids. Germline assignment: CDR1 SGHTA and CDR2 FQGNSA.

V gene TRBV20-1 combines with J gene TRBJ2-2, with D unresolved. Germline lookup yields CDR1 DFQATT and CDR2 SNEGSKA (reference sequence). V was pared by 0 bases and J by 0 bases, with 5 bases between. The CDR3 covers 14 residues. The DNA for the CDR3 is TGCAGTGCTAGAGATACTGCGAACACCGGGGAGCTGTTTTTT. Translating gives CSARDTANTGELFF.

The chain is built from TRBV28 and TRBJ2-7, with a weak D call TRBD2 (5 bases). The germline CDR1 and CDR2 sequences are MDHEN and SYDVKM. V shed 6 bases and J shed 2 bases, with 14 bases lying between them. The CDR3 totals 14 residues. The CDR3 nucleotides read TGTGCCAGCAGCCAAATGAGGGCTGCCTACGAGCAGTACTTC. Residues: CASSQMRAAYEQYF.

J is TRBJ2-1 and V is TRBV6-2 or TRBV6-3, with 8 positions matching TRBD1. The germline V gene has CDR1 MNHEY and CDR2 SVGEGT. This CDR3 region has 15 residues. With 3 bases clipped from V and 8 bases from J, the junction kept 9 bases outside the gene matches. CDR3 protein: CASSYPQGEADEQFF. The CDR3 DNA reads as TGTGCCAGCAGTTATCCACAGGGGGAGGCGGATGAGCAGTTCTTC.

The chain carries TRBV20-1 and TRBJ2-1; D is possibly TRBD1 or TRBD2 (5 bases each). With 5 bases removed from V and 6 bases from J, the gap between germline ends came to 14 bases. Looked up from germline, CDR1 is DFQATT and CDR2 is SNEGSKA (reference sequence). The CDR3 runs 13 residues. The CDR3 sequence: CSAPGTNSNEQFF. Here the CDR3 DNA reads TGCAGTGCTCCCGGGACCAATTCCAATGAGCAGTTCTTC.

In its sample, this clonotype was seen a few times. The V call is TRBV20-1, the J call TRBJ1-1; D is undetermined. The V end lost 5 bases, the J end lost 1 base, and 11 bases lay between the germline ends. The germline V gene encodes CDR1 DFQATT and CDR2 SNEGSKA (reference sequence). The CDR3 extends over 13 amino acids. The CDR3 bases are TGCAGTGCTCTCGGACGGAAGAACACTGAAGCTTTCTTT. This translates into CSALGRKNTEAFF.

This clonotype was recorded once. V usage is TRBV24-1 and J usage is TRBJ2-5; D is unresolved. The germline CDR1 and CDR2 sequences are KGHDR and SFDVKD. This CDR3 has 12 amino acids. V was pared by 5 bases and J by 11 bases, with 14 bases between. CDR3 sequence (DNA): TGTGCCACCAGTGGGTTCAGCAATGAGCAGTACTTC. It is translated as CATSGFSNEQYF.

This clonotype turned up a few times. The chain employs TRBV20-1 and TRBJ2-5; 8 bases align to TRBD1. The germline CDR1 and CDR2 sequences are DFQATT and SNEGSKA (reference sequence). The CDR3 spans 14 residues. V was clipped by 6 bases and J by 5 bases; unmatched bases: 11. The CDR3 here is CSAPRKTGVETQYF. The DNA of the CDR3 is TGCAGTGCCCCCCGAAAGACAGGGGTGGAGACCCAGTACTTC.

This clonotype was recorded a few times. The chain recombines TRBV6-5 with TRBJ2-7, with a tentative D call TRBD1 (5 bases). From germline, CDR1 is MNHEY and CDR2 SVGAGI. Trimming took off 7 bases at V and 3 bases at J, with 10 bases between the two ends. The CDR3 has 12 residues. The CDR3 reads CASTSQGYEQYF. CDR3 nucleotide sequence: TGTGCCAGCACCTCCCAGGGCTACGAGCAGTACTTC.

This clonotype was detected a few times. J is TRBJ2-5 and V is TRBV7-9; unclear D gene. The assigned J gene may be wrong: the sequence end matches TRBJ2-7 better. The CDR3 is made up of 13 amino acids. Germline V gene data show CDR1 as SEHNR and CDR2 as FQNEAQ (reference sequence). CDR3 region: CASSLSEVDEQYF. CDR3 sequence (DNA): TGTGCCAGCAGCTTAAGTGAGGTCGACGAGCAGTACTTC.

The rearrangement joins TRBV27 to TRBJ2-7; 12 bases are a match to TRBD2. The CDR3 totals 15 residues. J was trimmed by 3 bases and V by 8 bases; bases with no gene match: 8. Germline CDR1 reads MNHEY; CDR2 reads SMNVEV (reference sequence). This CDR3 reads CASRSTSGRGYEQYF. CDR3 DNA sequence: TGTGCCAGCCGTTCGACTAGCGGGAGAGGCTACGAGCAGTACTTC.